The present TCR beta chain was sequenced within a study of blood T cell repertoires in COVID-19. The wider study: T cells, B-cell-depleted T cells, or PBMCs provided the cDNA or gDNA that served as material.

Here immunoSEQ multiplex PCR was the method, and the copy in TCRdb shows in-frame clones only, minus some. The data contain fewer than 85,000 clones, 70% to 90% of them seen just once; the ten biggest clones take up more than 15%. The TCR sequence derives from a woman aged 55-75 years with acute or convalescent COVID-19. The sample taken for sequencing was peripheral blood.

The CDR3 reads CSAKGGETQYF. In nucleotides, the CDR3 is TGCAGTGCTAAGGGAGGTGAGACCCAGTACTTC. This rearrangement joins TRBV20-1 to TRBJ2-5, with D possibly being TRBD2 (6 bases). The V and J ends lost 4 bases and 5 bases respectively, with 8 bases between them. Per germline, CDR1 DFQATT and CDR2 SNEGSKA (reference sequence). CDR3 length: 11 residues.